These 13 T cell receptor beta chains share one sample of origin, sequenced in a study of type 1 and type 2 diabetes patients. Amplification started from genomic DNA. Amplification of the beta chain CDR3 used 30 forward and 13 reverse multiplex primers. MiXCR, applied by TCRdb to the multiplex PCR reads, yields one record per CDR3 protein. The data show fewer than 350,000 distinct CDR3 sequences, 45% to 60% seen once. What was sequenced was peripheral blood mononuclear cells (PBMCs). The receptors come from a man between 18 and 35 years old with type 2 diabetes.

V is TRBV6-6 and J is TRBJ2-3; 9 bases are a match to TRBD1. The CDR3 runs to 15 residues. V was clipped by 6 bases and J by 3 bases; unmatched bases: 7. Per the germline V gene, CDR1 is MNHNY and CDR2 is SVGAGI (reference sequence). CDR3 DNA: TGTGCCAGCAGCCTACAGGGGGCTCAGACAGATACGCAGTATTTT. Encoded protein: CASSLQGAQTDTQYF.

This clonotype was recorded at least ten times. This chain links TRBV19 with TRBJ2-5; perhaps TRBD1 as D (5 bases). CDR3 length equals 12 residues. Per the germline V gene, CDR1 is LNHDA and CDR2 is SQIVND (reference sequence). Trimming removed 6 bases at V and 2 bases at J, with 7 bases between. This CDR3 reads CASSRQQETQYF. CDR3 nucleotides: TGTGCCAGTAGCCGACAGCAAGAGACCCAGTACTTC.

V gene TRBV2 combines with J gene TRBJ1-5; no clear D gene. Germline V CDR1 and CDR2: SNHLY, FYNNEI. The CDR3 length is 14 residues. V was trimmed by 6 bases and J by 0 bases, leaving 9 bases between them. CDR3 sequence: CASSPPRSNQPQHF. The CDR3 region has the DNA TGTGCCAGCAGCCCACCACGTAGCAATCAGCCCCAGCATTTT.

The chain combines TRBV27 with TRBJ2-3; 8 bases are a match to TRBD2. Germline CDR1 and CDR2: MNHEY and SMNVEV (reference sequence). CDR3 length: 17 residues. J was trimmed by 2 bases and V by 5 bases; bases with no gene match: 12. The CDR3 DNA follows: TGTGCCAGCAGTCCCCTCCCGGGGCGGGAGGACACAGATACGCAGTATTTT. Residues: CASSPLPGREDTDTQYF.

The chain joins TRBV27 to TRBJ2-2; D perhaps matches TRBD1 (6 bases). The germline V gene has CDR1 MNHEY and CDR2 SMNVEV (reference sequence). The ends were cut back, 7 bases at V and 6 bases at J, with 15 bases in the middle. This CDR3 region has 14 residues. CDR3 DNA sequence: TGTGCCAGCACCGCAGGGGTCGGCGCCGGGGAGCTGTTTTTT. This gives the protein CASTAGVGAGELFF.

This clonotype was seen a single time. The chain combines TRBV19 with TRBJ2-2, with a possible D match to TRBD1 (6 bases). The CDR3 is made up of 15 amino acids. V dropped 7 bases and J dropped 7 bases, with 19 bases sitting between them. The germline gives CDR1 LNHDA, CDR2 SQIVND (reference sequence). For the CDR3, the DNA is TGTGCCAGTACCGTCCGGTGGGGGCTTAACGGGGAGCTGTTTTTT. Residues: CASTVRWGLNGELFF.

This clonotype occurred once. The chain employs TRBV19 and TRBJ2-7; 9 positions match TRBD1. Germline V gives CDR1 LNHDA, CDR2 SQIVND (reference sequence). V lost 8 bases to trimming and J lost 4 bases; unmatched junction nucleotides: 12. CDR3 length: 15 residues. The DNA for the CDR3 is TGTGCCAGTCACTCCCCCGGGACAGGGACTTACGAGCAGTACTTC. This sequence encodes CASHSPGTGTYEQYF.

Remarks on this clonotype: The CDR3 carries no conserved terminal phenylalanine or tryptophan, so it likely arises from a read error. Because the CDR3's place on the DNA is in doubt, the DNA is left out and the CDR3 is given as listed by TCRdb. The rearrangement joins TRBV30 to TRBJ2-6; whether TRBD2, the table's D call, matches the DNA was not checked. Ends included, the CDR3 has 10 residues. Germline V gene data show CDR1 as GTSNPN and CDR2 as SVGIG (reference sequence). CDR3 amino acids: CAWSVIGLAG.

This clonotype occurred once. The J gene is TRBJ2-5, the V gene TRBV13, with a tentative D call TRBD1 (5 bases). The V gene lost 6 bases and the J gene lost 4 bases, with 18 bases spanning the gap. CDR1 and CDR2 (germline): PRHDT, FYEKMQ (reference sequence). CDR3 length: 15 residues. The CDR3 reads CASSFQSTARETQYF. The CDR3 region has the DNA TGTGCCAGCAGTTTTCAATCGACAGCTAGAGAGACCCAGTACTTC.

This clonotype was recorded a few times. The genes are TRBV19 and TRBJ2-2; D gene uncertain. This CDR3 has 12 amino acids. Germline values: CDR1 LNHDA, CDR2 SQIVND (reference sequence). The V and J ends lost 9 bases and 4 bases respectively, with 9 bases between them. The CDR3 region is CASSTGTGELFF. The CDR3 bases are TGTGCCAGCAGCACGGGCACCGGGGAGCTGTTTTTT.

The J gene is TRBJ2-4, the V gene TRBV10-3; no definite D call. CDR1 and CDR2 (germline): ENHRY, SYGVKD. This CDR3 region has 13 residues. Trimming removed 9 bases at V and 8 bases at J, with 17 bases between. The CDR3: CAISDTPVDIQYF. The CDR3 DNA follows: TGTGCCATTTCCGACACCCCGGTGGACATTCAGTACTTC.

This clonotype appeared a single time. CDR3 sequence reads: CASNWSSYNSPLHF. CDR3 DNA: TGTGCCAGCAATTGGAGCTCCTATAATTCACCCCTCCACTTT. This chain joins TRBV12-3 or TRBV12-4 and TRBJ1-6; D unclear. This CDR3 is 14 amino acids long. Trimming took 7 bases from V and 0 from J, leaving 7 bases between them.

This clonotype was seen only once. The gene calls are TRBV4-1 and TRBJ2-1; TRBD2 matches at 8 bases. CDR1 is MGHRA and CDR2 is YSYEKL in the germline V gene. With V trimmed by 5 bases and J by 8 bases, 8 bases remained unmatched. This CDR3 comprises 14 residues. The CDR3 spells CASSFRTSNYEQFF. CDR3 nucleotide sequence: TGCGCCAGCAGCTTTCGGACTAGCAACTATGAGCAGTTCTTC.